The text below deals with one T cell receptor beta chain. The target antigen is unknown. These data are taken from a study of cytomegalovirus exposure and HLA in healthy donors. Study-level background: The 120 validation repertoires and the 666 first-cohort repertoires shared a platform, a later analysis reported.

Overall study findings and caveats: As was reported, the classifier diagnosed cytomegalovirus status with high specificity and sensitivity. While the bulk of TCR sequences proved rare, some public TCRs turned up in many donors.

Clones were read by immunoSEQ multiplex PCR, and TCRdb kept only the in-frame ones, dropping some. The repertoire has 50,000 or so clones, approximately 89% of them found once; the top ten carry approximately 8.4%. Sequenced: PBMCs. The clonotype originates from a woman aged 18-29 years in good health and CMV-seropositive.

The DNA of the CDR3 is TGTGCCAGCATCGAGATGGGGGAGCTGTTTTTT. As protein: CASIEMGELFF. This chain links TRBV6-5 with TRBJ2-2; D not certain. Germline CDR1 MNHEY, CDR2 SVGAGI. This CDR3 spans 11 amino acids. The V gene lost 7 bases and the J gene lost 8 bases, with 8 bases spanning the gap.